This T cell receptor (beta chain) stems from a study of blood T cell repertoires in COVID-19. Germline V lookup: CDR1 SGHTA, CDR2 FQGTGA. Deletions cut 5 bases from V and 0 bases from J, with 11 bases between. This CDR3 has 15 amino acids. As handled by the study authors: Estimation of nucleated cell counts relied on the amplification of reference gene primers. Assay used: immunoSEQ multiplex PCR; TCRdb lists only in-frame clones, some missing. V and J calls plus clone size are reproduced from that table; the DNA served to infer D and trimming. In the table there are some 230,000 clones, 80% to 85% of which are singletons.

The sample taken for sequencing was peripheral blood. This chain uses TRBV7-3 with TRBJ2-1; the D is unclear. The TCR was taken from a woman in her 30s who had recovered from COVID-19. CDR3 loop: CASSPALSSYNEQFF. The DNA for the CDR3 is TGTGCCAGCAGCCCTGCACTGAGCTCCTACAATGAGCAGTTCTTC.